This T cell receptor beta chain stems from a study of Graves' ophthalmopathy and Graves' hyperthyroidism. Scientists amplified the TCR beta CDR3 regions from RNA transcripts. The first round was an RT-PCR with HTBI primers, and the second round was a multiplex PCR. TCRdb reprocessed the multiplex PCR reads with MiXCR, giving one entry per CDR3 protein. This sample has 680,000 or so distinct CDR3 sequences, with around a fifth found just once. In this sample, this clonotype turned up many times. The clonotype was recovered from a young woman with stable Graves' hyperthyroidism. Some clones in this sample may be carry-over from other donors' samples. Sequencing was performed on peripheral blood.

CDR3 sequence: CASSYMGAWSSYEQYF. CDR3 coding DNA: TGTGCCAGCAGTTACATGGGGGCCTGGTCCTCCTACGAGCAGTACTTC. The rearrangement links TRBV6-5 to TRBJ2-7, with a weak D call TRBD1 (6 bases). V was cut by 2 bases and J by 0 bases, with 14 bases left in between. The length of the CDR3 is 16 residues. The V gene's germline CDR1 is MNHEY and CDR2 SVGAGI.